The 17 T cell receptor beta chains presented below share a single source sample, sequenced in a study of blood T cell repertoires in COVID-19. Sequencing used immunoSEQ multiplex PCR; TCRdb keeps in-frame clones, though not all of them. The table has around 200,000 clones, approximately 85% seen once. Source material: PBMCs or T cells enriched from blood (not recorded which). All receptors come from a man in his forties who had recovered from COVID-19.

The chain recombines TRBV12-5 with TRBJ2-7; D is possibly TRBD2 (8 bases). Trimming left V 2 bases short and J 5 bases short, with 13 bases between. CDR1 is LGHNT and CDR2 is FRNRAP in the germline V gene. The CDR3 loop spans 14 amino acids. CDR3 in DNA: TGTGCTAGTGGTTTGTCGGGAGGGGGCCACGAGCAGTACTTC. Protein sequence: CASGLSGGGHEQYF.

The gene calls are TRBV14 and TRBJ2-5, with a weak D call TRBD2 (5 bases). Germline V lookup: CDR1 SGHDN, CDR2 FVKESK. V shed 0 bases and J shed 6 bases, with 17 bases lying between them. The CDR3 contains 16 residues. In nucleotides, the CDR3 is TGTGCCAGCAGCCAAGAACCCTTTACCTACGGGAAGACCCAGTACTTC. Amino acid sequence: CASSQEPFTYGKTQYF.

This clone was detected only once. The chain carries TRBV5-6 and TRBJ2-3; the D is unclear. V was cut by 0 bases and J by 6 bases, with 14 bases left in between. CDR3 length equals 15 residues. Per the germline V gene, CDR1 is SGHDT and CDR2 is YYEEEE. CDR3 residues: CASSLDTTVIDTQYF. The CDR3 coding sequence is TGTGCCAGCAGCTTGGATACCACGGTTATCGATACGCAGTATTTT.

The rearrangement joins TRBV9 to TRBJ1-4; the match to TRBD1 covers 9 bases. J lost 8 bases, V lost 3 bases, and 11 bases had no gene match. Germline lookup yields CDR1 SGDLS and CDR2 YYNGEE. This CDR3 has 16 amino acids. The CDR3 loop is CASSEDRGFGGEKLFF. The CDR3 region has the DNA TGTGCCAGCAGCGAGGACAGGGGATTCGGTGGAGAAAAACTGTTTTTT.

The rearrangement links TRBV6-5 to TRBJ2-2, with D possibly TRBD1 on 6 matching bases. CDR1 and CDR2 from the germline V gene are MNHEY and SVGAGI. The CDR3 totals 15 residues. Trimming left V 6 bases short and J 2 bases short, with 13 bases between. The CDR3 region has the DNA TGTGCCAGCAGAGTGACAGGCCAAAACACCGGGGAGCTGTTTTTT. It yields the protein CASRVTGQNTGELFF.

The chain carries TRBV27 and TRBJ1-5, with D hard to call. CDR1 MNHEY and CDR2 SMNVEV come from the germline V gene (reference sequence). V was cut by 1 base and J by 7 bases, with 11 bases left in between. CDR3 size: 14 residues. CDR3 sequence reads: CASSLFGGGQPQHF. DNA for the CDR3: TGTGCCAGCAGTTTATTCGGAGGAGGGCAGCCCCAGCATTTT.

In its sample, this clone was seen once. The rearrangement uses TRBV19 and TRBJ2-1, with D perhaps matching TRBD1 (5 bases). Germline V gene data show CDR1 as LNHDA and CDR2 as SQIVND (reference sequence). CDR3 length equals 15 residues. Trimming stripped 5 bases from V and 0 bases from J, with 11 bases between. CDR3 coding DNA: TGTGCCAGTAGTCGGACCGACAGCTCCTACAATGAGCAGTTCTTC. Amino acid sequence: CASSRTDSSYNEQFF.

This chain links TRBV5-4 with TRBJ2-1; weak D call: TRBD2 (5 bases). V was shortened by 3 bases and J by 8 bases, with 9 bases between the two germline ends. In germline, CDR1 is SGHNT, CDR2 YYREEE (reference sequence). The CDR3 has 12 amino acids. CDR3 region: CASSSTRDEQFF. The CDR3 bases are TGTGCCAGCAGCTCTACTAGAGATGAGCAGTTCTTC.

This sequence joins TRBV24-1 and TRBJ2-2; no definite D call. This CDR3 comprises 17 residues. Trimming took off 0 bases at V and 3 bases at J, with 13 bases between the two ends. Germline CDR1 reads KGHDR; CDR2 reads SFDVKD. This CDR3 is CATSDLRDNWDTGELFF. In DNA form, the CDR3 reads TGTGCCACCAGTGATTTGCGCGACAACTGGGACACCGGGGAGCTGTTTTTT.

The genes are TRBV9 and TRBJ2-1; a weak D match, TRBD1 (7 bases). Trimming removed 0 bases at V and 4 bases at J, with 11 bases between. Germline V CDR1 and CDR2: SGDLS, YYNGEE. CDR3 length: 15 residues. CDR3 in DNA: TGTGCCAGCAGCGTAGCAGGGGGGACTTACAATGAGCAGTTCTTC. It yields the protein CASSVAGGTYNEQFF.

V gene TRBV6-5 combines with J gene TRBJ1-5; the D gene is possibly TRBD1 (5 bases). This CDR3 contains 14 residues. Trimming took off 10 bases at V and 0 bases at J, with 13 bases between the two ends. The germline V gene encodes CDR1 MNHEY and CDR2 SVGAGI. As DNA, the CDR3 is TGTGCCACCTCGACAGCTTATAGCAATCAGCCCCAGCATTTT. Translating gives CATSTAYSNQPQHF.

This clone was seen just once. The V and J genes are TRBV2 and TRBJ1-2; D gene uncertain. The CDR3 runs to 14 residues. Germline CDR1 reads SNHLY; CDR2 reads FYNNEI. The V end lost 3 bases, the J end lost 6 bases, and 14 bases lay between the germline ends. This CDR3 is CASSDRSSGDGYTF. In DNA, the CDR3 is TGTGCCAGCAGTGATAGGTCGTCGGGAGATGGCTACACCTTC.

In regard to this clone: Other DNA sequences in this specimen translate into the identical CDR3. J is TRBJ2-7 and V is TRBV28, with 11 bases matching TRBD1. The CDR3 sequence is 15 residues long. V was clipped by 6 bases and J by 4 bases; unmatched bases: 8. The germline CDR1 and CDR2 sequences are MDHEN and SYDVKM. CDR3: CASSPPGTGGYEQYF. The DNA for the CDR3 is TGTGCCAGCAGCCCCCCCGGGACAGGGGGTTACGAGCAGTACTTC.

Written as DNA, the CDR3 is TGTGCCAGCAGTGAAGGAAGGACAGATAATTCACCCCTCCACTTT. Its translation: CASSEGRTDNSPLHF. The genes are TRBV2 and TRBJ1-6, with D possibly TRBD1 on 6 matching bases. The CDR3 is 15 residues long. Per germline, CDR1 SNHLY and CDR2 FYNNEI. V lost 1 base and J lost 5, with 9 bases in between.

The chain uses TRBV11-3 and TRBJ1-2, with D possibly being TRBD1 (5 bases). CDR3 length: 15 residues. The V end was cut by 5 bases, the J end by 5 bases, with 18 bases between. Germline V lookup: CDR1 SGHNT, CDR2 YENEEA. Here the CDR3 DNA reads TGTGCCAGCAGCCCGGTAGGGAGGGGATTATATGGCTACACCTTC. It encodes CASSPVGRGLYGYTF.

This clone was observed a few times. The genes are TRBV2 and TRBJ1-1; possibly TRBD1 for D (5 bases). The CDR3 spans 14 residues. In germline, CDR1 is SNHLY, CDR2 FYNNEI. V lost 3 bases and J lost 3, with 11 bases in between. The CDR3 here is CASSDGGADTEAFF. The CDR3 DNA is TGTGCCAGCAGTGACGGGGGAGCGGACACTGAAGCTTTCTTT.

The genes are TRBV27 and TRBJ1-1; 10 positions agree with TRBD1. There are 17 residues in the CDR3. The ends lost 7 bases at V and 8 bases at J; junction bases unmatched: 19. Per the germline V gene, CDR1 is MNHEY and CDR2 is SMNVEV (reference sequence). The CDR3 DNA reads as TGTGCCAGCAACCCTCCCGGGACAGGGGCCAGAGTGGGAGAAGCTTTCTTT. Protein product: CASNPPGTGARVGEAFF.